The text below deals with one T cell receptor beta chain. V shed 7 bases and J 10 bases; nucleotides not matched to a gene: 7. From germline, CDR1 is MNHEY and CDR2 SVGAGI. The CDR3 length is 11 residues. This specimen comes from a study of blood T cell repertoires in COVID-19. Overall study context: There were acute and convalescent COVID-19 samples, and they came from the United States, Italy and Spain. PBMCs, B-cell-depleted T cells, or T cells provided the cDNA or gDNA that made up the material.

Authors' data handling: Reference gene primer amplification in the assay estimated nucleated cell counts. Clones were read by immunoSEQ multiplex PCR, and TCRdb kept only the in-frame ones, dropping some. V and J calls plus clone size are reproduced from that table; the DNA served to infer D and trimming. Here the sample spans hundreds of thousands of clones, around 87% being singletons. Symptom resolution, clearance, or two negative PCRs marked donors in Cohort 3 as recovered. The sample was PBMCs or T cells enriched from blood (not recorded which). This TCR was recovered from a woman aged 18-29 years who had recovered from COVID-19. The chain is built from TRBV6-5 and TRBJ2-7, with TRBD2 matching over 7 bases. The CDR3 is CASTRAGVQYF. The DNA of the CDR3 is TGTGCCAGCACCCGGGCGGGGGTCCAGTACTTC.